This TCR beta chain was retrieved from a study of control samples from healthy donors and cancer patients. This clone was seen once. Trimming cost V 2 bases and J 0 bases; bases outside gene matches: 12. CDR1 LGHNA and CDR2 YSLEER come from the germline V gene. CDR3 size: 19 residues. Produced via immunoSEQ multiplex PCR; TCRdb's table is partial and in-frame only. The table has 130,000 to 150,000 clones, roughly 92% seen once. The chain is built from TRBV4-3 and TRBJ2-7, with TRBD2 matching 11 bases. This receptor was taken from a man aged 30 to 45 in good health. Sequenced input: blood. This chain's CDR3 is CASSQKTGTSGLTSYEQYF. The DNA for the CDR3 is TGCGCCAGCAGCCAAAAAACCGGGACTAGCGGACTAACCTCCTACGAGCAGTACTTC.